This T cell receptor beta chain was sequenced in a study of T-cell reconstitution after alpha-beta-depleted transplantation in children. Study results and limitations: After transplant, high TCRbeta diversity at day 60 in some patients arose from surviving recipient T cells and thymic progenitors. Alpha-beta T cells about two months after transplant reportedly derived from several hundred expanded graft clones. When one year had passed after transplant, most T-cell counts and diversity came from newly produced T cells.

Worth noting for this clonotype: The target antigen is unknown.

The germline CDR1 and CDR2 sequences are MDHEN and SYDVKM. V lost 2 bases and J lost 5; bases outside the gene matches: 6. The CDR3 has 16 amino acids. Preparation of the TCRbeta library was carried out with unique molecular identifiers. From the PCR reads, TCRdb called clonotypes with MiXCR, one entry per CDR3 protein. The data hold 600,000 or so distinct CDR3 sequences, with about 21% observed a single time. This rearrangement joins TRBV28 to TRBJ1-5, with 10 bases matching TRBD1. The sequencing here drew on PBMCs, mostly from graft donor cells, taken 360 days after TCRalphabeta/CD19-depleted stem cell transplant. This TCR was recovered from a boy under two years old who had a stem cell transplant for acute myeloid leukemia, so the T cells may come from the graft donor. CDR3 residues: CASSLRGQGLYQPQHF. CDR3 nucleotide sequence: TGTGCCAGCAGTTTAAGGGGACAGGGGTTATATCAGCCCCAGCATTTT.